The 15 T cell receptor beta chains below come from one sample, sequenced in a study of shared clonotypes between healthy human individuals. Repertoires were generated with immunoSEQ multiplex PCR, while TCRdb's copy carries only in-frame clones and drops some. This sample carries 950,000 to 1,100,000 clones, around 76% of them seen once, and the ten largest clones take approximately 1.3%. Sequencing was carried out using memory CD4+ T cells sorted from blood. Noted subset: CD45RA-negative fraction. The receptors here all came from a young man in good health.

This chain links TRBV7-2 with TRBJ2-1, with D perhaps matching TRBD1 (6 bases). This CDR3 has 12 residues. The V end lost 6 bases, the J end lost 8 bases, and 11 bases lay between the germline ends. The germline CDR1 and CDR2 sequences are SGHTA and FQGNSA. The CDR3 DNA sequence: TGTGCCAGCAGTTCTACAGGGTATGAGCAGTTCTTC. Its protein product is CASSSTGYEQFF.

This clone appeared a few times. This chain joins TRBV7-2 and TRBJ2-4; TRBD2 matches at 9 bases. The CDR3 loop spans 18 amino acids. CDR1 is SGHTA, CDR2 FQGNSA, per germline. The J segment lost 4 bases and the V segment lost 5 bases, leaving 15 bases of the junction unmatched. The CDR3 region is CASSLFMTSSGVKNIQYF. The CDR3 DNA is TGTGCCAGCAGCCTCTTTATGACGTCTAGCGGGGTAAAAAACATTCAGTACTTC.

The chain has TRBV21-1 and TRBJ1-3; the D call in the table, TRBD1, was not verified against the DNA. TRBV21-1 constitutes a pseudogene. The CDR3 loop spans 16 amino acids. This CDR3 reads CASSKGSQGNGNTIYF. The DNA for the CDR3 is TGTGCCAGCAGCAAAGGTTCCCAGGGTAATGGAAACACCATATATTTT.

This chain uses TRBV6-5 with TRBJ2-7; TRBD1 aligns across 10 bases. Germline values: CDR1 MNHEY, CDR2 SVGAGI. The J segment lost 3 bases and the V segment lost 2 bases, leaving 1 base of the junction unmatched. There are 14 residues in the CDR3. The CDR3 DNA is TGTGCCAGCAGTTACGGGACAGGGGACTACGAGCAGTACTTC. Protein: CASSYGTGDYEQYF.

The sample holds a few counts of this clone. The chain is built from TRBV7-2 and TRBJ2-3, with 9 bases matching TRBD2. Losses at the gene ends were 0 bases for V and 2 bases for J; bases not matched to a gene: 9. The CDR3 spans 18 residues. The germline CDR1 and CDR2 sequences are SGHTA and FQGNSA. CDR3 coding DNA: TGTGCCAGCAGCTTAGCGCTCGCTAGCGGGATGTACACAGATACGCAGTATTTT. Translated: CASSLALASGMYTDTQYF.

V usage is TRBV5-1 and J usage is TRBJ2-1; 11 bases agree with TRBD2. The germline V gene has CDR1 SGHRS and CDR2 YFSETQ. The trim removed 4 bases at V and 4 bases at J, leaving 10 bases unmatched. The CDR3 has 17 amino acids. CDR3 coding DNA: TGCGCCAGCAGCCTCATGAGGGGACTAGCGGCTTACAATGAGCAGTTCTTC. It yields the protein CASSLMRGLAAYNEQFF.

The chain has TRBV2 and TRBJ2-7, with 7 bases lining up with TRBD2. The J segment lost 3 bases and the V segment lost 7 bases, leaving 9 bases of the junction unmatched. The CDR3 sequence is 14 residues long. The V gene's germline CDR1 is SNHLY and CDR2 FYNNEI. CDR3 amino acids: CASTNGRGIYEQYF. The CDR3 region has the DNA TGTGCCAGCACCAATGGGAGGGGTATCTACGAGCAGTACTTC.

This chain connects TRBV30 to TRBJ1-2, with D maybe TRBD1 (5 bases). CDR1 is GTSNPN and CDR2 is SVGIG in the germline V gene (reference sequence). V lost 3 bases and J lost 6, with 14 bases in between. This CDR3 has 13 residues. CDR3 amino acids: CAWRLAGFHGYTF. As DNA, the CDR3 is TGTGCCTGGAGGCTAGCAGGGTTTCATGGCTACACCTTC.

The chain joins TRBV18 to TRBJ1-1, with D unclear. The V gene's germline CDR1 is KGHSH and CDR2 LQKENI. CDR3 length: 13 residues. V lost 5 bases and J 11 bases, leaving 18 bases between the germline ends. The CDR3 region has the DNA TGTGCCAGCTCAAAGACCCTAGCGGAAGGGGCTTTCTTT. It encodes CASSKTLAEGAFF.

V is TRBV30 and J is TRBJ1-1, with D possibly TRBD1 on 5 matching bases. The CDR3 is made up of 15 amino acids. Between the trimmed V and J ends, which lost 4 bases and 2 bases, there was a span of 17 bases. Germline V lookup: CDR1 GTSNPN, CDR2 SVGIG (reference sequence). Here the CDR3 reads CAWTKRVGANTEAFF. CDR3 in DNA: TGTGCCTGGACAAAGAGGGTCGGGGCAAACACTGAAGCTTTCTTT.

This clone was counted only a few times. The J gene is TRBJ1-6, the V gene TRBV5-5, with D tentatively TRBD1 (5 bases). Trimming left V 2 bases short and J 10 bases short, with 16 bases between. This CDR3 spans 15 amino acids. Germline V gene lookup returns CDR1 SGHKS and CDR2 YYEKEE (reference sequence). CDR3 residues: CASSLQAQLGSPLHF. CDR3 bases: TGTGCCAGCAGCTTACAGGCTCAGTTGGGGTCACCCCTCCACTTT.

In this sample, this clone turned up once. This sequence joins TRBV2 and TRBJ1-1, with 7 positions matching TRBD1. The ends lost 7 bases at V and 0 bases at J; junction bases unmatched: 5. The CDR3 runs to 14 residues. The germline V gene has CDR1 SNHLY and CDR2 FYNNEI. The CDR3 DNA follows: TGTGCCAGCAACAAAGACAGGGTGAACACTGAAGCTTTCTTT. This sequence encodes CASNKDRVNTEAFF.

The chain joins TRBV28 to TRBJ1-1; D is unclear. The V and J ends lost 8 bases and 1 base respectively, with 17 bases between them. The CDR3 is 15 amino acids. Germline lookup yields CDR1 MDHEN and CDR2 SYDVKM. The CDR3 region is CASFPPIRGNTEAFF. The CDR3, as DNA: TGTGCCAGCTTCCCCCCAATTAGAGGGAACACTGAAGCTTTCTTT.

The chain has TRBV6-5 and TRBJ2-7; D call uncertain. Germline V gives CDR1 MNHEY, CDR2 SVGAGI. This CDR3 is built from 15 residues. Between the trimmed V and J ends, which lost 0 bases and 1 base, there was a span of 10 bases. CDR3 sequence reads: CASSYSRLQSYEQYF. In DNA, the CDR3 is TGTGCCAGCAGTTACTCGAGACTGCAATCCTACGAGCAGTACTTC.

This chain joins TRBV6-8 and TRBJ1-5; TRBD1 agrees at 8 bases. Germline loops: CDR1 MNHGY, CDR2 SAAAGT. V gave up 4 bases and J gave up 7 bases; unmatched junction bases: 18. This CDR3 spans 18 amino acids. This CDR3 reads CASSSNTSTGGGWQPQHF. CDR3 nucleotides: TGTGCCAGCAGTTCGAATACCTCAACAGGGGGAGGATGGCAGCCCCAGCATTTT.